A selection of T cell receptor beta chains follows, all from one sample in a study of OX40 agonist ivuxolimab in advanced cancers. Libraries were prepared by immunoSEQ multiplex PCR; TCRdb keeps only in-frame clonotypes and omits some of them. The data hold 45,000 to 55,000 clones, with over 75% observed a single time. This sample comprised CD4+ or CD8+ T cells sorted from blood, obtained in a trial of the OX40 agonist ivuxolimab. The receptors here all came from an adult with an advanced solid tumor such as melanoma, head and neck, liver or kidney cancer. The CDR3 runs from the conserved cysteine through the conserved F or W. The D gene is left open where the match is weak. Expanded clones get a size class; other rows say once, few or many, or leave the size out.

size: few
J: TRBJ1-5
V: TRBV4-1
D: -
DNA: TGCGCCAGCAGCGAGACGGGCCCGGGTTCCGATCAGCCCCAGCATTTT
CDR3: CASSETGPGSDQPQHF

size: few
J: TRBJ2-3
V: TRBV4-1
D: TRBD1
DNA: TGCGCCAGCAGCCAAGATCCGACCGGAACGAGGGGACAGGCCGGCAACACAGATACGCAGTATTTT
CDR3: CASSQDPTGTRGQAGNTDTQYF

size: once
J: TRBJ1-1
V: TRBV5-1
D: -
DNA: TGCGCCAGCAGCTTAACAGATAAGATGAACACTGAAGCTTTCTTT
CDR3: CASSLTDKMNTEAFF

size: -
J: TRBJ2-2
V: TRBV6-5
D: TRBD2
DNA: TGTGCCAGCAGTTCGCCAGCGGGGGTGTCGTCCGGGGAGCTGTTTTTT
CDR3: CASSSPAGVSSGELFF

size: few
J: TRBJ1-3
V: TRBV28
D: -
DNA: TGTGCCAGCAGCGTCTCCAGTAAAGGCTCTGGAAACACCATATATTTT
CDR3: CASSVSSKGSGNTIYF

size: once
J: TRBJ2-5
V: TRBV5-1
D: TRBD1
DNA: TGCGCCAGCAGCTTGAACGGACAGGGCCAAGAGACCCAGTACTTC
CDR3: CASSLNGQGQETQYF

size: once
J: TRBJ1-4
V: TRBV15
D: -
DNA: TGTGCCACCAGCAGAGATCAAGGGCGGGAAAAACTGTTTTTT
CDR3: CATSRDQGREKLFF

size: -
J: TRBJ2-7
V: TRBV10-3
D: -
DNA: TGTGCCATCAGTGAGTCTTCGGGTTTCTACGAGCAGTACTTC
CDR3: CAISESSGFYEQYF

size: -
J: TRBJ1-4
V: TRBV4-2
D: -
DNA: TGTGCCAGCAGCCAAGGTGATAGGGGAGGTGCGGAAAAACTGTTTTTT
CDR3: CASSQGDRGGAEKLFF

size: -
J: TRBJ1-4
V: TRBV9
D: -
DNA: TGTGCCAGCAGCTCGGCCCCGAGAAAAGAAAAACTGTTTTTT
CDR3: CASSSAPRKEKLFF

size: -
J: TRBJ1-2
V: TRBV4-1
D: -
DNA: TGCGCCAGCAGCCAAGATTGGTCCGAAAACTATGGCTACACCTTC
CDR3: CASSQDWSENYGYTF

size: once
J: TRBJ2-3
V: TRBV2
D: -
DNA: TGTGCCAGCAGTGCCAGGGAGAGCACAGATACGCAGTATTTT
CDR3: CASSARESTDTQYF

size: -
J: TRBJ2-3
V: TRBV5-1
D: TRBD1
DNA: TGCGCCAGCAATCAGGGGGCGACTACAGATACGCAGTATTTT
CDR3: CASNQGATTDTQYF

size: -
J: TRBJ2-7
V: TRBV10-3
D: -
DNA: TGTGCCATCAGTGACCCCCCAGGTGGCGAGCAGTACTTC
CDR3: CAISDPPGGEQYF

size: -
J: TRBJ2-7
V: TRBV28
D: TRBD1
DNA: TGTGCCAGCAGTCTGGGGACAGCACAAGAGCAGTACTTC
CDR3: CASSLGTAQEQYF

size: -
J: TRBJ2-1
V: TRBV12-5
D: -
DNA: TGTGCTAGTGGTTTGAGTCTCCACAATGAGCAGTTCTTC
CDR3: CASGLSLHNEQFF

size: -
J: TRBJ1-2
V: TRBV7-2
D: -
DNA: TGTGCCAGCAGCTTAGTTCCTTTCCCTCAGAATGGCTACACCTTC
CDR3: CASSLVPFPQNGYTF